A single sample is the source of the 27 T cell receptor beta chains below, sequenced in a study of a mutant IDH1 vaccine in newly diagnosed glioma. Clones were read by immunoSEQ multiplex PCR, and TCRdb kept only the in-frame ones, dropping some. The sample includes 70,000 to 95,000 clones, approximately 85% of them seen just once. Indicated time point: week 23, last vaccination. The vaccine gave 300 ug of a 20-mer mutant IDH1 peptide subcutaneously per dose. The antigens for these receptors are not known. The sample in question was PBMCs, obtained from a glioma patient whose treatment included an IDH1 peptide vaccine. These receptor sequences come from a woman aged 45-60 years with glioma.

The CDR3 DNA reads as TGTGCCAGTAGTATATCACGGCCCCTGGGCTATGGCTACACCTTC. Encoded protein: CASSISRPLGYGYTF. The chain combines TRBV19 with TRBJ1-2; no firm D call. The CDR3 is 15 amino acids. CDR1 and CDR2 (germline): LNHDA, SQIVND (reference sequence). V shed 2 bases and J shed 4 bases, with 14 bases lying between them. The variable domain in full, completed from reference TRBV19 and TRBJ1-2, reads DGGITQSPKYLFRKEGQNVTLSCEQNLNHDAMYWYRQDPGQGLRLIYYSQIVNDFQKGDIAEGYSVSREKKESFPLTVTSAQKNPTAFYLCASSISRPLGYGYTFGSGTRLTVV.

This clone has just a few counts. The CDR3 nucleotides read TGTGCCAGCACCACTAGCGGGAGTTTGAATGAGCAGTTCTTC. As protein: CASTTSGSLNEQFF. The J gene is TRBJ2-1, the V gene TRBV19, with TRBD2 matching 11 bases. This CDR3 comprises 14 residues. V was pared by 9 bases and J by 7 bases, with 8 bases of the junction left unmatched. From germline, CDR1 is LNHDA and CDR2 SQIVND (reference sequence).

This sequence joins TRBV9 and TRBJ1-1, with D hard to call. Trimming left V 4 bases short and J 3 bases short, with 4 bases between. Germline values: CDR1 SGDLS, CDR2 YYNGEE. This CDR3 contains 11 residues. Here the CDR3 reads CASSSHTEAFF. The CDR3 region has the DNA TGTGCCAGCAGCTCCCACACTGAAGCTTTCTTT.

The V and J genes are TRBV11-2 and TRBJ2-1; D possibly uses TRBD1 or TRBD2 (6 bases each). The CDR3 covers 16 residues. V was clipped by 0 bases and J by 7 bases, with 16 bases between them. Germline lookup yields CDR1 SGHAT and CDR2 FQNNGV. The DNA for the CDR3 is TGTGCCAGCAGCTTAGATCTCGGCAGGGGAGGAAATGAGCAGTTCTTC. Protein product: CASSLDLGRGGNEQFF.

The V gene is TRBV6-1, the J gene TRBJ2-7, with D perhaps matching TRBD2 (6 bases). V dropped 0 bases and J dropped 6 bases, with 12 bases sitting between them. CDR3 size: 14 residues. CDR1 MNHNS and CDR2 SASEGT come from the germline V gene. CDR3 sequence reads: CASSEAGREGEQYF. The CDR3, as DNA: TGTGCCAGCAGTGAAGCCGGGAGAGAAGGCGAGCAGTACTTC.

V gene TRBV19 combines with J gene TRBJ2-6; 10 nucleotides agree with TRBD2. The CDR3 runs to 20 residues. With 3 bases clipped from V and 0 bases from J, the junction kept 11 bases outside the gene matches. Germline V gene lookup returns CDR1 LNHDA and CDR2 SQIVND (reference sequence). The CDR3 nucleotides are TGTGCCAGTAGTATGGGAAGCGGGAGGGCCGACTTCTCTGGGGCCAACGTCCTGACTTTC. It codes for CASSMGSGRADFSGANVLTF.

The V and J genes are TRBV9 and TRBJ2-5, with 15 bases matching TRBD2. CDR1 SGDLS and CDR2 YYNGEE come from the germline V gene. This CDR3 spans 16 amino acids. V lost 0 bases, J lost 5 bases, and 2 bases stayed unmatched. The CDR3 loop is CASSVAGTSGRETQYF. CDR3 sequence (DNA): TGTGCCAGCAGCGTAGCCGGGACTAGCGGGAGGGAGACCCAGTACTTC.

The sample holds one count of this clone. The chain combines TRBV30 with TRBJ2-1; D might be TRBD2 (5 bases). Per the germline V gene, CDR1 is GTSNPN and CDR2 is SVGIG (reference sequence). V was trimmed by 1 base and J by 0 bases, leaving 7 bases between them. The CDR3 has 14 residues. CDR3 sequence: CAWSGLSSYNEQFF. The CDR3 region has the DNA TGTGCCTGGAGTGGACTAAGCTCCTACAATGAGCAGTTCTTC.

This sequence joins TRBV12-5 and TRBJ2-7; TRBD2 matches 7 bases. Germline V gives CDR1 LGHNT, CDR2 FRNRAP. The CDR3 runs 16 residues. With V trimmed by 0 bases and J by 3 bases, 8 bases remained unmatched. CDR3 coding DNA: TGTGCTAGTGGTTTGGTAGGCCTAGCGGAGAACTACGAGCAGTACTTC. It translates to CASGLVGLAENYEQYF.

The chain employs TRBV5-1 and TRBJ2-4; D is tentatively TRBD1 or TRBD2 (6 bases each). This CDR3 region has 16 residues. CDR1 and CDR2 from the germline V gene are SGHRS and YFSETQ. V lost 0 bases and J 2 bases, leaving 12 bases between the germline ends. The CDR3 loop reads CASSLEPGASKNIQYF. In nucleotides, the CDR3 is TGCGCCAGCAGCTTGGAACCGGGGGCATCCAAAAACATTCAGTACTTC.

V is TRBV19 and J is TRBJ1-5, with a possible D match to TRBD1 (5 bases). The V gene's germline CDR1 is LNHDA and CDR2 SQIVND (reference sequence). This CDR3 is 14 amino acids long. Trimming removed 3 bases from V and 4 bases from J, with 10 bases in between. The CDR3 is CASSMWGLNQPQHF. Here the CDR3 DNA reads TGTGCCAGTAGTATGTGGGGGTTAAATCAGCCCCAGCATTTT. The variable domain in full, with the rest retrieved from reference TRBV19 and TRBJ1-5, is DGGITQSPKYLFRKEGQNVTLSCEQNLNHDAMYWYRQDPGQGLRLIYYSQIVNDFQKGDIAEGYSVSREKKESFPLTVTSAQKNPTAFYLCASSMWGLNQPQHFGDGTRLSIL.

This clone is medium-sized in the sample. The rearrangement uses TRBV2 and TRBJ2-5; unclear D gene. Trimming took 8 bases from V and 4 from J, leaving 11 bases between them. CDR3 size: 12 residues. The germline CDR1 and CDR2 sequences are SNHLY and FYNNEI. CDR3 DNA: TGTGCCAGCCGGACCACGGGAGAGACCCAGTACTTC. Protein sequence: CASRTTGETQYF.

This chain joins TRBV4-1 and TRBJ1-2, with a possible D match to TRBD1 (5 bases). The ends were cut back, 5 bases at V and 4 bases at J, with 17 bases in the middle. The CDR3 is 15 amino acids. Germline V gives CDR1 MGHRA, CDR2 YSYEKL. In DNA form, the CDR3 reads TGCGCCAGCAGCACCAGCGCCGGGGGATTCTATGGCTACACCTTC. Its translation: CASSTSAGGFYGYTF.

CDR3 bases: TGTGCCAGCAGCTTAGAAGACAGTTGGAATCAGCCCCAGCATTTT. Translation gives CASSLEDSWNQPQHF. V usage is TRBV14 and J usage is TRBJ1-5, with D possibly TRBD1 on 5 matching bases. Germline CDR1 is SGHDN and CDR2 is FVKESK. This CDR3 comprises 15 residues. The V gene lost 5 bases and the J gene lost 4 bases, with 15 bases spanning the gap. The variable domain in full, completed from reference TRBV14 and TRBJ1-5, reads EAGVTQFPSHSVIEKGQTVTLRCDPISGHDNLYWYRRVMGKEIKFLLHFVKESKQDESGMPNNRFLAERTGGTYSTLKVQPAELEDSGVYFCASSLEDSWNQPQHFGDGTRLSIL.

CDR3: CASSLGDNEQFF. CDR3 bases: TGTGCCAGCAGCTTGGGGGACAATGAGCAGTTCTTC. The chain uses TRBV11-2 and TRBJ2-1; possibly TRBD1 or TRBD2 for D (5 bases each). This CDR3 comprises 12 residues. V lost 3 bases and J lost 5, with 5 bases in between. Germline loops: CDR1 SGHAT, CDR2 FQNNGV.

The CDR3 is CASSEGSGGTPYEQYF. Written as DNA, the CDR3 is TGTGCCAGCAGTGAAGGCAGTGGGGGTACACCCTACGAGCAGTACTTC. This sequence joins TRBV2 and TRBJ2-7; D is possibly TRBD1 or TRBD2 (5 bases each). Per germline, CDR1 SNHLY and CDR2 FYNNEI. V lost 1 base and J 2 bases, leaving 15 bases between the germline ends. This CDR3 is built from 16 residues.

This chain uses TRBV9 with TRBJ2-5, with TRBD2 matching 11 bases. V shed 0 bases and J 4 bases; nucleotides not matched to a gene: 8. The CDR3 runs to 17 residues. Germline V gene data show CDR1 as SGDLS and CDR2 as YYNGEE. CDR3 residues: CASSVGVAGGSGETQYF. As DNA, the CDR3 is TGTGCCAGCAGCGTAGGAGTAGCGGGAGGGTCAGGAGAGACCCAGTACTTC.

In this sample, this clone turned up a few times. The rearrangement links TRBV6-6 to TRBJ1-1, with D tentatively TRBD1 (6 bases). The CDR3 has 13 amino acids. Germline CDR1 is MNHNY and CDR2 is SVGAGI (reference sequence). V was trimmed by 8 bases and J by 6 bases, leaving 16 bases between them. The CDR3 bases are TGTGCCAGCGAGGGGGAGAGGACAGCTGAAGCTTTCTTT. Residues: CASEGERTAEAFF.

The chain joins TRBV5-1 to TRBJ1-1; D unclear. Trimming pared 3 bases from V and 4 bases from J, leaving 7 bases between. CDR3 size: 12 residues. Germline-derived CDR1 and CDR2 are SGHRS and YFSETQ. In DNA form, the CDR3 reads TGCGCCAGCAGCTCGTACGGCACTGAAGCTTTCTTT. Encoded protein: CASSSYGTEAFF.

The chain combines TRBV18 with TRBJ1-1, with D tentatively TRBD1 (6 bases). The CDR3 loop spans 15 amino acids. V gave up 3 bases and J gave up 0 bases, with 11 bases separating them. Germline CDR1 and CDR2: KGHSH and LQKENI. CDR3 DNA sequence: TGTGCCAGCTCACCGGCAGGGGCCATGAACACTGAAGCTTTCTTT. Protein: CASSPAGAMNTEAFF.

V and J are TRBV5-1 and TRBJ2-2; 7 bases are shared with TRBD2. The CDR3 consists of 15 residues. Trimming removed 3 bases from V and 6 bases from J; junction bases left unmatched: 8. Germline loops: CDR1 SGHRS, CDR2 YFSETQ. The DNA for the CDR3 is TGCGCCAGCAGCTCGGCGGGAGTAAAGGCCGGGGAGCTGTTTTTT. It specifies CASSSAGVKAGELFF.

This chain connects TRBV7-8 to TRBJ2-3; D uncertain. Trimming removed 1 base from V and 8 bases from J, with 7 bases in between. The CDR3 extends over 12 amino acids. Germline V gene lookup returns CDR1 SGHVS and CDR2 FQNEAQ. The DNA for the CDR3 is TGTGCCAGCAGCTTAGGTCCCGGTACGCAGTATTTT. Amino acid sequence: CASSLGPGTQYF.

This chain connects TRBV10-3 to TRBJ1-1, with D maybe TRBD1 (5 bases). Germline V gene lookup returns CDR1 ENHRY and CDR2 SYGVKD. Trimming removed 3 bases at V and 5 bases at J, with 13 bases between. This CDR3 has 14 residues. The CDR3 is CAISDRGSGTEAFF. In DNA form, the CDR3 reads TGTGCCATCAGTGATCGGGGCTCGGGTACTGAAGCTTTCTTT.

The rearrangement links TRBV7-2 to TRBJ2-7; D could derive from TRBD1 or TRBD2 (5 bases each). The CDR3 is 14 amino acids. Germline V gene data show CDR1 as SGHTA and CDR2 as FQGNSA. V was clipped by 1 base and J by 0 bases, with 7 bases between them. CDR3 nucleotide sequence: TGTGCCAGCAGCTTAGACGGGGCCTCCTACGAGCAGTACTTC. It codes for CASSLDGASYEQYF. Looking up the rest from reference TRBV7-2 and TRBJ2-7 gives the full variable domain: GAGVSQSPSNKVTEKGKDVELRCDPISGHTALYWYRQSLGQGLEFLIYFQGNSAPDKSGLPSDRFSAERTGGSVSTLTIQRTQQEDSAVYLCASSLDGASYEQYFGPGTRLTVT.

V is TRBV6-5 and J is TRBJ1-5; D is unresolved. The CDR3 is 15 residues long. The V and J ends lost 5 bases and 0 bases respectively, with 11 bases between them. Germline V gene data show CDR1 as MNHEY and CDR2 as SVGAGI. In DNA form, the CDR3 reads TGTGCCAGCAGTGTTTACGACGATAGCAATCAGCCCCAGCATTTT. Translated: CASSVYDDSNQPQHF.

V usage is TRBV27 and J usage is TRBJ2-5; 7 positions match TRBD1. This CDR3 spans 14 amino acids. V trimming: 5 bases; J trimming: 4 bases; junction bases outside the gene matches: 7. In germline, CDR1 is MNHEY, CDR2 SMNVEV (reference sequence). The CDR3 nucleotides read TGTGCCAGCAGTGTCAGGGGGACGGGAGAGACCCAGTACTTC. The encoded protein is CASSVRGTGETQYF.

The V call is TRBV13, the J call TRBJ2-1; D is perhaps TRBD1 (5 bases). Germline V gives CDR1 PRHDT, CDR2 FYEKMQ (reference sequence). V was shortened by 8 bases and J by 6 bases, with 17 bases between the two germline ends. The CDR3 sequence is 14 residues long. CDR3 bases: TGTGCCAGCCCCGGTGTTCAGGGTCCCAATGAGCAGTTCTTC. Translated, it gives CASPGVQGPNEQFF.